This T cell receptor (beta chain) was identified in a study of T cell responses to AZD1222 COVID-19 vaccine. Findings and caveats of the study: Baseline seropositivity characterized only 5 to 7 AZD1222 recipients. Clonal diversity may have been underestimated, and the donors were mostly white British, with more females than males. Repertoire samples came only from after the peak T cell response. At 160-218 and 743-854, vaccine-associated CD4 TCRs were dominant, and they spanned spike.

In the case of this clone: The antigen remains undetermined.

Data came from immunoSEQ multiplex PCR; TCRdb stores just in-frame clones and leaves some out. The sample contains 95,000 to 100,000 clones, 87% of which appear only once. This TCR was sampled from an adult in good health. The specimen comprised peripheral blood, sampled on day 0 of AZD1222 vaccination.

CDR3 in amino acids: CASRVSHSPGSGYNSPLHF. CDR3 sequence (DNA): TGTGCCAGCAGAGTCTCCCACAGCCCCGGGTCTGGTTATAATTCACCCCTCCACTTT. The V gene is TRBV11-2, the J gene TRBJ1-6; no reliable D call. Germline assignment: CDR1 SGHAT and CDR2 FQNNGV. The V gene lost 6 bases and the J gene lost 4 bases, with 25 bases spanning the gap. This CDR3 is built from 19 residues.